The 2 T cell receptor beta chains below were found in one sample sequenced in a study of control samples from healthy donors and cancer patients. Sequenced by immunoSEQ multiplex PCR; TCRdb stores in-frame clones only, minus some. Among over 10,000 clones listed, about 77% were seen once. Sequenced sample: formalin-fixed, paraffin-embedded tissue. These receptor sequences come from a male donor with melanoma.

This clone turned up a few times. This CDR3 reads CASSDGVGSYEQYF. CDR3 DNA sequence: TGTGCCAGCAGTGATGGGGTAGGCTCCTACGAGCAGTACTTC. This sequence joins TRBV6-1 and TRBJ2-7, with D uncertain. V was cut by 3 bases and J by 0 bases, with 9 bases left in between. This CDR3 comprises 14 residues. The germline V gene encodes CDR1 MNHNS and CDR2 SASEGT.

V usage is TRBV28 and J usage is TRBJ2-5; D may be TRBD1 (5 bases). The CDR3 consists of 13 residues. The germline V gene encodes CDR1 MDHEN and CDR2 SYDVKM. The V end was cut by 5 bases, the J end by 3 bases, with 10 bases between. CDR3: CASSQGREETQYF. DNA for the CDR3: TGTGCCAGCAGTCAGGGTAGGGAAGAGACCCAGTACTTC. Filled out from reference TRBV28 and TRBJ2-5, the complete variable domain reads DVKVTQSSRYLVKRTGEKVFLECVQDMDHENMFWYRQDPGLGLRLIYFSYDVKMKEKGDIPEGYSVSREKKERFSLILESASTNQTSMYLCASSQGREETQYFGPGTRLLVL.